The sample holds a few counts of the clone carrying this T cell receptor (beta chain). Its target is unknown. At one end, the junction sequence differs from germline, possibly due to a read error. This sample stems from a study of Graves' ophthalmopathy and Graves' hyperthyroidism. The CDR3 is made up of 15 amino acids. Germline lookup yields CDR1 ENHRY and CDR2 SYGVKD. Orbital computed tomography and thyroid ultrasound, along with TRAb, serum thyroxine and clinical symptoms, underpinned diagnosis. RNA transcripts were the template, and TCR beta CDR3 regions were amplified from them. First-round RT-PCR used HTBI primers; second-round multiplex PCR followed. TCRdb processed the multiplex PCR reads anew with MiXCR; each CDR3 protein has one entry. The sample holds about 740,000 distinct CDR3 sequences; roughly 41% are singletons and the top ten take 44%. Study results and caveats: Among expanded thyroid clonotypes above 0.001 frequency, most also occurred in blood.

The sequenced material came from peripheral blood. The chain couples TRBV10-3 to TRBJ2-2; D tentatively fits TRBD1 or TRBD2 (5 bases each). The source is an adult man with Graves' ophthalmopathy. CDR3 region: CASSPPGHGEGELFF. The CDR3 nucleotides are TGTGCCAGCAGTCCGCCGGGGCATGGGGAAGGGGAGCTGTTTTTT.